This record concerns one T cell receptor beta chain sequence. The data derive from a study of blood T cell repertoires in COVID-19. The CDR3 loop spans 15 amino acids. With 1 base clipped from V and 6 bases from J, the junction kept 6 bases outside the gene matches. Germline V gene data show CDR1 as MGHRA and CDR2 as YSYEKL. Generated by immunoSEQ multiplex PCR, the TCRdb table keeps only in-frame clones and is missing some. The data show 310,000 or so clones, with about 83% seen just once and around 1.2% held by the top ten. The chain couples TRBV4-1 to TRBJ1-5; 7 bases map to TRBD1. The sequencing sample was made of peripheral blood. This TCR came from a woman aged 45-65 years with acute or convalescent COVID-19. The DNA for the CDR3 is TGCGCCAGCAGCCAAGTATACAGGGGACTTCAGCCCCAGCATTTT. As protein: CASSQVYRGLQPQHF.